Listed below are T cell receptor beta chains from one sample, sequenced in a study of neoadjuvant anti-PD-1 for oral cavity cancer. Here immunoSEQ multiplex PCR was the method, and the copy in TCRdb shows in-frame clones only, minus some. Here the sample spans about 13,000 clones, about 74% being singletons. This specimen consisted of PBMCs, obtained after nivolumab (anti-PD-1) treatment. These receptors were collected from a person aged 40 to 85 with oral cavity squamous cell carcinoma. The CDR3 runs from the conserved cysteine through the conserved F or W. The D gene is left open where the match is weak. Where a row states a size, it is once, few, many or the class of an expanded clone; other rows omit it.

J: TRBJ2-5; V: TRBV19; D: -; size: few; CDR3: CASSSHRVAETQYF; DNA: TGTGCCAGTAGTTCCCACAGGGTTGCAGAGACCCAGTACTTC
J: TRBJ2-5; V: TRBV29-1; D: TRBD1; size: -; CDR3: CSVEMDRRVQETQYF; DNA: TGCAGCGTTGAAATGGACAGGAGAGTCCAAGAGACCCAGTACTTC
J: TRBJ2-7; V: TRBV14; D: -; size: -; CDR3: CASSPLGTGQKQYF; DNA: TGTGCCAGCAGCCCTCTCGGGACCGGGCAAAAGCAGTACTTC
J: TRBJ1-2; V: TRBV4-1; D: TRBD1; size: -; CDR3: CASSQDSGTGFGGYTF; DNA: TGCGCCAGCAGCCAAGATAGCGGGACAGGGTTTGGTGGCTACACCTTC
J: TRBJ2-5; V: TRBV13; D: -; size: once; CDR3: CASSLVGREQETQYF; DNA: TGTGCCAGCAGCTTGGTGGGGCGAGAACAAGAGACCCAGTACTTC
J: TRBJ2-2; V: TRBV2; D: -; size: -; CDR3: CASSGSLSAGELFF; DNA: TGTGCCAGCAGTGGGTCCCTCTCGGCCGGGGAGCTGTTTTTT
J: TRBJ2-1; V: TRBV7-3; D: -; size: few; CDR3: CASSLIPGVDREQFF; DNA: TGTGCCAGCAGCTTAATCCCGGGAGTTGACAGGGAGCAGTTCTTC
J: TRBJ1-1; V: TRBV6-5; D: TRBD1; size: -; CDR3: CASSYSRTGSTEAFF; DNA: TGTGCCAGCAGTTACTCTAGGACAGGGTCCACTGAAGCTTTCTTT
J: TRBJ2-7; V: TRBV6-5; D: -; size: -; CDR3: CASSKRGEQYF; DNA: TGTGCCAGCAGTAAAAGGGGCGAGCAGTACTTC
J: TRBJ2-1; V: TRBV2; D: -; size: -; CDR3: CASSDYNEQFF; DNA: TGTGCCAGCAGCGATTACAATGAGCAGTTCTTC
J: TRBJ2-7; V: TRBV28; D: TRBD1; size: -; CDR3: CASSPPPGTGTYEQYF; DNA: TGTGCCAGCAGCCCCCCCCCAGGGACAGGGACCTACGAGCAGTACTTC
J: TRBJ1-2; V: TRBV7-9; D: -; size: once; CDR3: CASSPASRMRGFYGYTF; DNA: TGTGCCAGCAGCCCCGCCTCGAGGATGAGGGGGTTCTATGGCTACACCTTC
J: TRBJ2-3; V: TRBV11-3; D: TRBD2; size: -; CDR3: CASSPRTSGSADTQYF; DNA: TGTGCCAGCAGCCCCCGGACTAGCGGGAGTGCAGATACGCAGTATTTT
J: TRBJ2-3; V: TRBV10-2; D: TRBD2; size: -; CDR3: CASIPDRTSGSAAQYF; DNA: TGCGCCAGCATCCCAGACCGGACTAGCGGGAGTGCTGCGCAGTATTTT
J: TRBJ1-4; V: TRBV11-2; D: TRBD1; size: -; CDR3: CASSLGQGYEKLFF; DNA: TGTGCCAGCAGCCTGGGACAGGGTTACGAAAAACTGTTTTTT
J: TRBJ1-6; V: TRBV10-3; D: -; size: -; CDR3: CAIRDKQTSPLHF; DNA: TGTGCCATCAGGGACAAGCAGACTTCACCCCTCCACTTT
J: TRBJ2-3; V: TRBV6-6; D: -; size: -; CDR3: CASRDRRESTDTQYF; DNA: TGTGCCAGCAGGGATCGACGGGAGAGCACAGATACGCAGTATTTT
J: TRBJ1-2; V: TRBV27; D: -; size: -; CDR3: CASSLKAKFMGYTF; DNA: TGTGCCAGCAGTTTAAAGGCAAAGTTTATGGGCTACACCTTC
J: TRBJ2-2; V: TRBV6-6; D: -; size: -; CDR3: CASTQQPPVGELFF; DNA: TGTGCCAGCACCCAACAGCCGCCCGTCGGGGAGCTGTTTTTT
J: TRBJ2-2; V: TRBV5-3; D: TRBD2; size: -; CDR3: CARSLKREGFTGELFF; DNA: TGTGCCAGAAGCTTGAAGCGGGAGGGTTTCACCGGGGAGCTGTTTTTT
J: TRBJ2-1; V: TRBV10-3; D: -; size: -; CDR3: CAISEGGRAPLF; DNA: TGTGCCATCAGTGAGGGGGGGCGTGCACCTCTCTTC
J: TRBJ1-2; V: TRBV28; D: -; size: few; CDR3: CASSRDIRLGANYGYTF; DNA: TGTGCCAGCAGTCGCGACATCCGTCTTGGGGCTAACTATGGCTACACCTTC
J: TRBJ2-1; V: TRBV29-1; D: TRBD2; size: few; CDR3: CSVVKLAGAYNEQFF; DNA: TGCAGCGTTGTAAAGCTAGCGGGAGCCTACAATGAGCAGTTCTTC
J: TRBJ2-2; V: TRBV7-6; D: -; size: once; CDR3: CASSLNGHTGELFF; DNA: TGTGCCAGCAGCTTAAACGGTCACACCGGGGAGCTGTTTTTT
J: TRBJ1-2; V: TRBV6-5; D: -; size: -; CDR3: CASSYYLSGNYGYTF; DNA: TGTGCCAGCAGTTACTACTTAAGCGGGAACTATGGCTACACCTTC
J: TRBJ2-7; V: TRBV7-2; D: -; size: -; CDR3: CASSYGWDTLSYEQYF; DNA: TGTGCCAGCAGCTACGGATGGGACACCCTCTCCTACGAGCAGTACTTC
J: TRBJ1-1; V: TRBV27; D: TRBD1; size: few; CDR3: CASTRTGWGEAFF; DNA: TGTGCCAGCACTCGGACAGGGTGGGGTGAAGCTTTCTTT
J: TRBJ1-1; V: TRBV4-2; D: -; size: -; CDR3: CASSQASSGRTNTEAFF; DNA: TGTGCCAGCAGCCAAGCCAGTTCGGGACGGACGAACACTGAAGCTTTCTTT
J: TRBJ2-7; V: TRBV1; D: -; size: -; CDR3: CTSSRRELSGDYEQYF; DNA: TGCACCAGCAGCCGGAGGGAGCTCTCCGGCGACTACGAGCAGTACTTC
J: TRBJ2-2; V: TRBV6-6; D: -; size: -; CDR3: CASSKGTGELFF; DNA: TGTGCCAGCAGTAAAGGGACCGGGGAGCTGTTTTTT
J: TRBJ2-7; V: TRBV6-5; D: -; size: -; CDR3: CASRAMGYEQYF; DNA: TGTGCCAGCAGGGCAATGGGCTACGAGCAGTACTTC
J: TRBJ1-3; V: TRBV9; D: -; size: -; CDR3: CASSDVRGSGNTIYF; DNA: TGTGCCAGCAGCGACGTAAGGGGCTCTGGAAACACCATATATTTT
J: TRBJ2-1; V: TRBV7-9; D: TRBD2; size: few; CDR3: CASSPGVLAGVGEQFF; DNA: TGTGCCAGCAGCCCAGGGGTCTTAGCGGGAGTTGGTGAGCAGTTCTTC
J: TRBJ1-1; V: TRBV6-5; D: TRBD1; size: -; CDR3: CASSYGTGGIRTEAFF; DNA: TGTGCCAGCAGTTACGGGACAGGGGGGATTCGCACTGAAGCTTTCTTT
J: TRBJ2-3; V: TRBV7-3; D: TRBD2; size: few; CDR3: CASSPNGLAGTDTQYF; DNA: TGTGCCAGCAGCCCTAACGGACTAGCGGGAACAGATACGCAGTATTTT
J: TRBJ2-5; V: TRBV7-6; D: -; size: -; CDR3: CASSFGGETQYF; DNA: TGTGCCAGCAGCTTCGGAGGAGAGACCCAGTACTTC
J: TRBJ2-5; V: TRBV6-5; D: -; size: -; CDR3: CASSYARAWETQYF; DNA: TGTGCCAGCAGTTATGCCCGGGCCTGGGAGACCCAGTACTTC
J: TRBJ2-7; V: TRBV10-1; D: TRBD2; size: -; CDR3: CASGPPGLEGYEQYF; DNA: TGCGCCAGCGGTCCTCCGGGACTAGAGGGCTACGAGCAGTACTTC
J: TRBJ1-2; V: TRBV5-6; D: -; size: -; CDR3: CASSDTVLSVYGYTF; DNA: TGTGCCAGCAGCGATACAGTCCTAAGTGTCTATGGCTACACCTTC
J: TRBJ1-5; V: TRBV19; D: TRBD1; size: -; CDR3: CASGTGVQQPQHF; DNA: TGTGCCAGTGGGACAGGGGTACAACAGCCCCAGCATTTT
J: TRBJ1-5; V: TRBV6-5; D: -; size: -; CDR3: CASSYDSNQPQHF; DNA: TGTGCCAGCAGTTACGATAGCAATCAGCCCCAGCATTTT
J: TRBJ2-7; V: TRBV20-1; D: -; size: -; CDR3: CSARVQGGQYF; DNA: TGCAGTGCTAGGGTACAGGGAGGGCAGTACTTC
J: TRBJ1-5; V: TRBV4-1; D: TRBD1; size: few; CDR3: CASSLVTGGSNQPQHF; DNA: TGCGCCAGCAGCCTAGTCACAGGGGGCTCAAATCAGCCCCAGCATTTT
J: TRBJ2-2; V: TRBV29-1; D: -; size: -; CDR3: CSVEGSNTGELFF; DNA: TGCAGCGTTGAGGGTTCGAACACCGGGGAGCTGTTTTTT
J: TRBJ2-3; V: TRBV19; D: -; size: -; CDR3: CASSAGTTDTQYF; DNA: TGTGCCAGTAGTGCCGGGACAACAGATACGCAGTATTTT
J: TRBJ2-7; V: TRBV6-1; D: TRBD2; size: -; CDR3: CASSRTSGSYEQYF; DNA: TGTGCCAGCAGTAGGACTAGCGGGAGCTACGAGCAGTACTTC
J: TRBJ1-2; V: TRBV2; D: -; size: -; CDR3: CASSERLAAARYGYTF; DNA: TGTGCCAGCAGTGAAAGGCTTGCGGCCGCCCGGTATGGCTACACCTTC
J: TRBJ1-1; V: TRBV7-8; D: TRBD1; size: -; CDR3: CASLRGQNTEAFF; DNA: TGTGCCAGCCTGAGGGGGCAAAACACTGAAGCTTTCTTT
J: TRBJ1-5; V: TRBV19; D: -; size: -; CDR3: CASNDDSTSNQPQHF; DNA: TGTGCCAGTAATGATGACTCAACATCCAATCAGCCCCAGCATTTT
J: TRBJ1-4; V: TRBV4-2; D: -; size: -; CDR3: CASSQDIRAENNEKLFF; DNA: TGTGCCAGCAGCCAAGATATAAGGGCAGAAAATAATGAAAAACTGTTTTTT
J: TRBJ2-1; V: TRBV29-1; D: -; size: -; CDR3: CSVEDITPSYNEQFF; DNA: TGCAGCGTTGAAGATATAACCCCCTCCTACAATGAGCAGTTCTTC